This TCR beta chain is drawn from a study of coeliac disease. One frozen roughly 500,000-cell aliquot per fraction was sequenced. Trimming took off 1 base at V and 7 bases at J, with 5 bases between the two ends. This CDR3 is built from 13 residues. Germline assignment: CDR1 SGHTA and CDR2 FQGNSA. Points on this clone: Its target is not known.

Study outcomes and limitations: Intraepithelial and lamina propria fractions were not highly pure, so cross-contamination was possible. Few TRB amino acid sequences were shared between samples; most were unique. Control samples showed higher TRB and TRG clonality than intraepithelial and lamina propria samples in active celiac disease.

Some clones are missing from TCRdb's copy, which holds only in-frame ones; the method was immunoSEQ multiplex PCR. The sample yields around 4,100 clones, 66% seen once. The TCR was taken from a woman aged 18 to 35 with active celiac disease. The chain combines TRBV7-2 with TRBJ2-6, with D maybe TRBD2 (5 bases). Sequenced sample: intraepithelial lymphocytes from the gut. The CDR3 region has the DNA TGTGCCAGCAGCTTAGGGACTGCCAACGTCCTGACTTTC. Residues: CASSLGTANVLTF.